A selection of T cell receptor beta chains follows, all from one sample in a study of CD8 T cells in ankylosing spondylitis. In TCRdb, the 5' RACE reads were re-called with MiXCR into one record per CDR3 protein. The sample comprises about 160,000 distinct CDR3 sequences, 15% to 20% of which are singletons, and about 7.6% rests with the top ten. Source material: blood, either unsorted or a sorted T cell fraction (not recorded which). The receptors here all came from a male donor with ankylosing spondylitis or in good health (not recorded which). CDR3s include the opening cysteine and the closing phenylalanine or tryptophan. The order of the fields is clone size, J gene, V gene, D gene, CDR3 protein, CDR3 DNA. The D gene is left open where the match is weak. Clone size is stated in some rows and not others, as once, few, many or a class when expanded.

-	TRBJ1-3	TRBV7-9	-	CASSLPPLWDHTIYF	TGTGCCAGCAGCTTACCCCCTCTTTGGGATCACACCATATATTTT
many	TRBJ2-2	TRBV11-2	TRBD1	CASSLHPGGAGTGELFF	TGTGCCAGCAGCTTACATCCAGGGGGCGCGGGGACCGGGGAGCTGTTTTTT
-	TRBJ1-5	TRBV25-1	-	CASSGTGWGQPQHF	TGTGCCAGCAGTGGAACAGGGTGGGGACAGCCCCAGCATTTT
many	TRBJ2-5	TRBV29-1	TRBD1	CSVIPTGARQETQYF	TGCAGCGTGATCCCCACAGGGGCGCGACAAGAGACCCAGTACTTC
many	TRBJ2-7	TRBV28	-	CASSLSEREQYF	TGTGCCAGCAGTTTATCAGAGCGCGAGCAGTACTTC
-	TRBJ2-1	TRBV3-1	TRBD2	CASSRGLAGGSGKYNEQFF	TGTGCCAGCAGCCGAGGACTAGCGGGAGGCTCAGGGAAATACAATGAGCAGTTCTTC
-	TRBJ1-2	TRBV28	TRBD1	CATFLPTGTDGYTF	TGTGCCACCTTCCTCCCGACAGGGACGGATGGCTACACCTTC
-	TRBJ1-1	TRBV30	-	CVWSEGLMNTEAFF	TGTGTCTGGAGTGAGGGACTGATGAACACTGAAGCTTTCTTT
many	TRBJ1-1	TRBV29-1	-	CSVRTGGTEAFF	TGCAGCGTCAGAACTGGGGGCACTGAAGCTTTCTTT
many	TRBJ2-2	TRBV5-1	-	CASSFFWADANTGELFF	TGCGCCAGCAGCTTTTTCTGGGCTGACGCGAACACCGGGGAGCTGTTTTTT
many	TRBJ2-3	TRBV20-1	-	CSARLSGSTDTQYF	TGCAGTGCTAGACTGAGCGGAAGCACAGATACGCAGTATTTT
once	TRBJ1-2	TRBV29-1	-	CSVAEHYGYTF	TGCAGCGTTGCTGAGCACTATGGCTACACCTTC
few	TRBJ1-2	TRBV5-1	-	CASSLVMTAINYGYTF	TGCGCCAGCAGCTTGGTTATGACAGCTATTAACTATGGCTACACCTTC
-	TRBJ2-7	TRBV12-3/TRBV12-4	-	CASRQAVVYEQYF	TGTGCCAGCAGACAGGCCGTGGTCTACGAGCAGTACTTC
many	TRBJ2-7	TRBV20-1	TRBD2	CSARISGRVYEQYF	TGCAGTGCTAGGATAAGCGGGAGAGTCTACGAGCAGTACTTC
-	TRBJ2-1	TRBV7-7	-	CASSLAGVHEQFF	TGTGCCAGCAGCTTAGCCGGGGTCCATGAGCAGTTCTTC
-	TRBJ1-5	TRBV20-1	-	CSARGGGMSNQPQHF	TGCAGTGCTAGGGGGGGGGGCATGAGCAATCAGCCCCAGCATTTT
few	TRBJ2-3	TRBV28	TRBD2	CASYPPTGLAASTDTQYF	TGTGCCAGCTATCCGCCAACGGGACTAGCGGCTAGCACAGATACGCAGTATTTT
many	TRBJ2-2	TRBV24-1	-	CATSDWTTGELFF	TGTGCCACCAGTGACTGGACCACCGGGGAGCTGTTTTTT
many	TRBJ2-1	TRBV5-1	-	CASTKDYSYNEQFF	TGCGCCAGCACCAAGGACTATTCCTACAATGAGCAGTTCTTC
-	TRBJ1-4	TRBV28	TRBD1	CASNPGTDNEKLFF	TGTGCCAGCAACCCCGGGACAGACAATGAAAAACTGTTTTTT
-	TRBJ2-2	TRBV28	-	CASSYVRDRTGELFF	TGTGCCAGCAGTTATGTTCGGGACCGCACCGGGGAGCTGTTTTTT
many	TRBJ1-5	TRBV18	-	CASSAADGNQPQHF	TGTGCCAGCTCAGCAGCCGATGGCAATCAGCCCCAGCATTTT
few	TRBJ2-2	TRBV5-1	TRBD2	CASIMTSGSSGELFF	TGCGCCAGCATTATGACTAGCGGGAGCAGCGGGGAGCTGTTTTTT
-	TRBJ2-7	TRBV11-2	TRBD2	CASSLRGLDPYEQYF	TGTGCCAGCAGCTTACGGGGACTAGACCCCTACGAGCAGTACTTC
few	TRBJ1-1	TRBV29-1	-	CSVSPSLPSEAFF	TGCAGCGTTTCACCGTCCCTCCCCAGTGAAGCTTTCTTT
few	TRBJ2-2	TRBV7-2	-	CASSWGGEVAGELFF	TGTGCCAGCAGCTGGGGGGGCGAAGTGGCCGGGGAGCTGTTTTTT
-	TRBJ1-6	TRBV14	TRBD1	CASSQGQGAEGSPLHF	TGTGCCAGCAGCCAAGGACAGGGGGCGGAAGGTTCACCCCTCCACTTT
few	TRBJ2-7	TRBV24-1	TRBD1	CATGTDPEPYEQYF	TGTGCCACCGGGACAGACCCAGAGCCTTACGAGCAGTACTTC
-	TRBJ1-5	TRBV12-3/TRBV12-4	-	CASSLGQGLGNQPQHF	TGTGCCAGCAGTTTAGGTCAGGGGCTGGGCAATCAGCCCCAGCATTTT
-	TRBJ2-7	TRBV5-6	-	CASSLLAGSYEQYF	TGTGCCAGCAGCTTGCTTGCCGGATCCTACGAGCAGTACTTC
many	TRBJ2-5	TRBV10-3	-	CAIKMGETQYF	TGTGCCATCAAAATGGGGGAGACCCAGTACTTC
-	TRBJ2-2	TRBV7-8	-	CASSRHVRGWDPNTGELFF	TGTGCCAGCAGCCGACATGTCAGGGGTTGGGACCCGAACACCGGGGAGCTGTTTTTT
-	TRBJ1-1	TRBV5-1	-	CASSRGFRMDTEAFF	TGCGCCAGCAGCAGGGGGTTTCGGATGGACACTGAAGCTTTCTTT
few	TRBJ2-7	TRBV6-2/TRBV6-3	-	CASSRSGAPSSYEQYF	TGTGCCAGCAGCCGATCCGGAGCGCCGAGCTCCTACGAGCAGTACTTC
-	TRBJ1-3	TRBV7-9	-	CASRPGEAGNTIYF	TGTGCCAGCCGACCGGGAGAAGCTGGAAACACCATATATTTT
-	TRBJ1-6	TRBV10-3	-	CAIRQGSNSPLHF	TGTGCCATCAGGCAGGGGTCTAATTCACCCCTCCACTTT
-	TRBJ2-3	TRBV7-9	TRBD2	CASSLGGLAGGTDTQYF	TGTGCCAGCAGCTTAGGAGGACTAGCGGGAGGCACAGATACGCAGTATTTT
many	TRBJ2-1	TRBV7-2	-	CASRRLSSYNEQFF	TGTGCCAGCAGACGGCTCAGCTCCTACAATGAGCAGTTCTTC
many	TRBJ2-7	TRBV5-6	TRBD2	CASFSSGRPYEQYF	TGTGCCAGCTTCTCTAGCGGGAGGCCGTACGAGCAGTACTTC
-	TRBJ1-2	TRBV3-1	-	CASSQNRPYGYTF	TGTGCCAGCAGCCAGAACCGACCCTATGGCTACACCTTC